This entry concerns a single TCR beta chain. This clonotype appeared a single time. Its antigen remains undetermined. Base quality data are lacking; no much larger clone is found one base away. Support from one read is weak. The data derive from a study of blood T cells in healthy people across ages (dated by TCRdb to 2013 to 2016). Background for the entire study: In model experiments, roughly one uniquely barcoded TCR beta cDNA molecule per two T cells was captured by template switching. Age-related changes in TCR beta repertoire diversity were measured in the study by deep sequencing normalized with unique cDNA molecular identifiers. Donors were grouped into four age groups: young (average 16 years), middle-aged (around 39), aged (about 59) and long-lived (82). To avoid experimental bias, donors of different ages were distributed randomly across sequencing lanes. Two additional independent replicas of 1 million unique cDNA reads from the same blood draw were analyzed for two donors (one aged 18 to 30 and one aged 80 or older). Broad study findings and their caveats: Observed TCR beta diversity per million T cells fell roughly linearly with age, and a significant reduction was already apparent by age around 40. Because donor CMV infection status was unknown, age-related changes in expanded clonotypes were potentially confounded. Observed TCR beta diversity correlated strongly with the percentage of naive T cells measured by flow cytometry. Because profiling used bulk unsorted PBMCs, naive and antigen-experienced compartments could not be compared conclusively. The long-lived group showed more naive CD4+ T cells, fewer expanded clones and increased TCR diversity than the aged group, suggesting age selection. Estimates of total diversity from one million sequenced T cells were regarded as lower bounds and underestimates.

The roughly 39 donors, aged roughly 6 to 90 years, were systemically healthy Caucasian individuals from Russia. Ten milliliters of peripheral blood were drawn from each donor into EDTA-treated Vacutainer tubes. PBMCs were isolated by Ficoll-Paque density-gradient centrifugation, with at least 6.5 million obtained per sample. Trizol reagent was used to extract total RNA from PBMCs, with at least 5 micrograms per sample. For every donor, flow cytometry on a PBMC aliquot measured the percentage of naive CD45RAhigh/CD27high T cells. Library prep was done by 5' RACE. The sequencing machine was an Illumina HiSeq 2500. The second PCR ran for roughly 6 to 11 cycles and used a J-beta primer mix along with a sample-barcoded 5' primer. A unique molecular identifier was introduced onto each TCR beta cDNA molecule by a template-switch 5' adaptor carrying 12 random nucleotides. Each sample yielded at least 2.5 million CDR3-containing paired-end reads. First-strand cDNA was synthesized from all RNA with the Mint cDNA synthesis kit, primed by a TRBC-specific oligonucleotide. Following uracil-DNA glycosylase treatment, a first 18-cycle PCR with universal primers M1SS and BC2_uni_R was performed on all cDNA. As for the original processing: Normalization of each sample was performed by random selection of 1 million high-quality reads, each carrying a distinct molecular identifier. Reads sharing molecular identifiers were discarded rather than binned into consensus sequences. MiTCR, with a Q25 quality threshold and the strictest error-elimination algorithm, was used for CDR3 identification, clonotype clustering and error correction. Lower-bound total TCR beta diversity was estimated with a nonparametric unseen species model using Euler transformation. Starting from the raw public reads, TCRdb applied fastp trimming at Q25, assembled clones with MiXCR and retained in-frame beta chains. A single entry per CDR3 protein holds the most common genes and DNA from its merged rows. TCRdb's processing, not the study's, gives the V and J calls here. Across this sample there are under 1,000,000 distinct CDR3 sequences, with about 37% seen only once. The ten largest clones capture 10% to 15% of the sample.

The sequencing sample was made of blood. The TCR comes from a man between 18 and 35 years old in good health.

CDR3 loop: CASSKFPTRLFF. The nucleotide sequence reads as follows: TGTGCCAGCAGCAAATTTCCCACTCGACTGTTTTTT. The sequence is built from TRBV21-1 and TRBJ1-4. TRBV21-1 is a pseudogene segment. The CDR3 numbers 12 residues from cysteine through phenylalanine. The CDR3 DNA has 36 bases and is translated from base 1.